This TCR beta chain derives from a study of PD-L1 blockade in urothelial cancer. The overall study: There were a median of approximately 150,000 T cells in blood samples.

Germline V CDR1 and CDR2: GTSNPN, SVGIG (reference sequence). The CDR3 has 14 residues. The V and J ends lost 0 bases and 8 bases, in that order; junction bases with no gene match: 6. Time point specified: pretreatment peripheral blood. Measured with immunoSEQ multiplex PCR; TCRdb has only the in-frame clones, and not every one. The data show tens of thousands of clones, with around 90% seen just once and about 1.6% held by the top ten. This clonotype originated in a man aged 55-75 years with urothelial cancer. This rearrangement joins TRBV30 to TRBJ1-4, with 7 nucleotides matching TRBD1. The sample here was PBMCs, taken around atezolizumab (anti-PD-L1) treatment. Here the CDR3 reads CAWSVRGREEKLFF. The CDR3 coding sequence is TGTGCCTGGAGTGTAAGGGGGCGCGAGGAAAAACTGTTTTTT.